This T cell receptor beta chain was recovered during a study of spatial heterogeneity in lung cancer (dated by TCRdb to between 2018 and 2021). Describing the broader study: Beta-chain transcripts were consistently detected in greater numbers than alpha-chain transcripts, which likely reflects a higher abundance of beta-chain transcripts. In the raw uncorrected reads, each unique combination of TCR and UMI appeared on average more than ten times. In non-small cell lung cancer, the study quantitatively compared TCR alpha and beta repertoires across several tumor regions, matched nontumor lung, and blood. The study linked features of the TCR repertoire to counts of nonsynonymous mutations, which were determined by whole-exome sequencing of tumor tissue. Both alpha and beta chains were TCR-sequenced in samples taken at surgery, namely 220 tumor regions, around 64 matched nontumor lung samples and some 53 PBMC samples.

Preparation of the library involved 5' RACE. TCRdb lists the instrument as NextSeq 500. The TCR library protocol attached a unique molecular identifier to each TCR cDNA molecule to allow correction of PCR and sequencing errors. The authors' analysis ran thus. Decombinator tools were used for TCR identification, UMI-based error correction and CDR3 extraction. TCRs above a frequency of 2 per 1,000, corresponding to the top 1% of the tumor frequency distribution, were defined as expanded. Renyi diversity was computed with the R vegan package after each repertoire had been subsampled 100 times to 5,000 TCRs. CDR3 similarity networks were built from amino acid triplet string-kernel similarity, with CDR3s being connected when pairwise similarity was above 0.82. The public reads were run again by TCRdb, first through fastp at Q25 and then through MiXCR, and only productive beta chains were kept. Each CDR3 protein gets just one entry, which takes the most common genes and DNA from the rows behind it. TCRdb, not the original authors, processed these V and J calls. The sample table contains nearly 80,000 distinct CDR3 sequences; only one count was recorded for 8% of them. The top ten clones comprise roughly 6.4% of the sample.

What this sample's time point label stands for: sample taken at primary tumor resection. The donors were around 69 patients from the lung TRACERx cohort who had early-stage, untreated non-small cell lung cancer. Whole RNA extracted from tumor and nontumor lung tissue, or from cryopreserved PBMC samples, was used for TCR sequencing without cell sorting. Only patients for whom sufficient RNA was available from at least two tumor regions were selected for TCR sequencing. General findings and caveats noted by the study authors: Ubiquitous expanded tumor TCRs showed up in blood more often at tumor resection than at routine follow-up. Additional single-cell paired TCR alpha and beta sequencing was considered necessary to confirm, at a functional level, the hypothesis that regional TCRs recognize regional mutations.

There are many counts of this clonotype. Its antigen remains unidentified. No much larger clone exists at a distance of one base, and base qualities are not known. Taken from cysteine to phenylalanine, the CDR3 has 14 residues. The entry retains the CDR3 DNA only, 42 bases that are in frame from base 1. V drops 4 bases and J drops 2 bases, leaving 8 bases in between. In the germline V gene (reference sequence), CDR1 corresponds to LGHDT and CDR2 to YNNKEL. This material consisted of PBMCs, taken at surgery. The chain is encoded by TRBV3-1 joined to TRBJ2-2; no D gene call is confident. This receptor was identified in a male donor with early-stage non-small cell lung cancer. The DNA sequence is TGTGCCAGCAGCCCTGACACTAACACCGGGGAGCTGTTTTTT. This yields the protein CASSPDTNTGELFF.